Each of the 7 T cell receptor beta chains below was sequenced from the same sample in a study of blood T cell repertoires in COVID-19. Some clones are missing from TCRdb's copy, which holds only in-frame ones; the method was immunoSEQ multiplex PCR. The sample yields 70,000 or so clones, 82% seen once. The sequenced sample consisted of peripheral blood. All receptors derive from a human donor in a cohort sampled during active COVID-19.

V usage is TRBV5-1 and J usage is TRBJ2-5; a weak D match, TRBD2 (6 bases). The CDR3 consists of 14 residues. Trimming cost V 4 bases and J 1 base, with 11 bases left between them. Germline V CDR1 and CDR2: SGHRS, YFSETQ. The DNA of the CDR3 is TGCGCCAGCAGCCAAAGGGGACTCCAAGAGACCCAGTACTTC. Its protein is CASSQRGLQETQYF.

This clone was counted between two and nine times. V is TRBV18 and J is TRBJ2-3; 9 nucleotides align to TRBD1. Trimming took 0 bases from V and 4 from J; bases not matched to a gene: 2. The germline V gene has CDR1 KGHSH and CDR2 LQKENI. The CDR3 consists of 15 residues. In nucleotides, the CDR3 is TGTGCCAGCTCACCACCCGGGACAGGGTCAGATACGCAGTATTTT. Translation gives CASSPPGTGSDTQYF.

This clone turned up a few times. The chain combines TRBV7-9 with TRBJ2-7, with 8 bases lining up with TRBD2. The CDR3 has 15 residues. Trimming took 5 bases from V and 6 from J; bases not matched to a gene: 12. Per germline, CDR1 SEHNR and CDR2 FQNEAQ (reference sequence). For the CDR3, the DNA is TGTGCCAGCAGCCGTAGCGGGGAAGCCAGGGGCGAGCAGTACTTC. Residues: CASSRSGEARGEQYF.

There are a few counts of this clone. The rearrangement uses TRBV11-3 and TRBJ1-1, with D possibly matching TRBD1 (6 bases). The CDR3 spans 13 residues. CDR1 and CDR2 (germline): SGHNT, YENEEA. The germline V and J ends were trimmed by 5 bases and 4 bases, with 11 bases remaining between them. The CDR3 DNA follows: TGTGCCAGCAGCAAGACAGGAAGCACTGAAGCTTTCTTT. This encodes CASSKTGSTEAFF.

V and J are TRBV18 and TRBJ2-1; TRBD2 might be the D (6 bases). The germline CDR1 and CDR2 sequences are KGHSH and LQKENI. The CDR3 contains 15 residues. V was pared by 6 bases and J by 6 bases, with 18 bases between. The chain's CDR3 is CASSLEALALNEQFF. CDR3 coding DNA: TGTGCCAGCTCGCTCGAGGCACTAGCCCTCAATGAGCAGTTCTTC.

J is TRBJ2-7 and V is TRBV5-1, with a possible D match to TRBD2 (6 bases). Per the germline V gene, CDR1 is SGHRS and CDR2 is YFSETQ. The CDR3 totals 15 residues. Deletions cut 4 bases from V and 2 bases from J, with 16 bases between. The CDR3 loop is CASSPRRDFPYEQYF. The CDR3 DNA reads TGCGCCAGCAGCCCGCGCCGGGACTTTCCCTACGAGCAGTACTTC.

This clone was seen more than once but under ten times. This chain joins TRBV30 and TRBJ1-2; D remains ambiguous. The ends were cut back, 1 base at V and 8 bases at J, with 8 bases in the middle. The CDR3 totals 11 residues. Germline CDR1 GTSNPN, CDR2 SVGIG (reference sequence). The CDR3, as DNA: TGTGCCTGGAGTGCTGACTCCGGCTACACCTTC. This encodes CAWSADSGYTF.